This T cell receptor beta chain stems from a study of blood T cell repertoires in COVID-19. At the level of the study: Material from acute and convalescent COVID-19 was sourced from the United States, Italy and Spain.

V was pared by 4 bases and J by 6 bases, with 9 bases of the junction left unmatched. Looked up from germline, CDR1 is LNHNV and CDR2 is YYDKDF (reference sequence). The CDR3 totals 15 residues. In the authors' workflow: Amplification with reference gene primers provided the estimates of nucleated cell counts. This table comes from immunoSEQ multiplex PCR, and its TCRdb copy is limited to in-frame clones, with some not included. Clone size and the V and J calls come from that table; the DNA yielded D and trimming. The data contain around 190,000 clones, roughly 75% of them singletons. The chain has TRBV15 and TRBJ2-4; TRBD2 agrees at 7 bases. The sample was peripheral blood. This receptor was identified in a man in his 70s with active or convalescent COVID-19. CDR3 in amino acids: CATSNGGEGGNIQYF. Written as DNA, the CDR3 is TGTGCCACCAGCAATGGGGGGGAGGGTGGAAACATTCAGTACTTC. Full variable domain (missing parts from reference TRBV15 and TRBJ2-4): DAMVIQNPRYQVTQFGKPVTLSCSQTLNHNVMYWYQQKSSQAPKLLFHYYDKDFNNEADTPDNFQSRRPNTSFCFLDIRSPGLGDTAMYLCATSNGGEGGNIQYFGAGTRLSVL.